These 29 T cell receptor beta chains originate from one sample sequenced in a study of shared clonotypes between healthy human individuals. Sequencing was performed with immunoSEQ multiplex PCR; in TCRdb, only in-frame clones are kept and a portion is missing. The data show approximately 2.1 million clones, 85% to 95% seen once. Sequenced material: naive CD4+ T cells from PBMCs. Specified subset: CD45RA+ positively selected. Receptor source: a man younger than 35 in good health. Some clones in this sample may be carry-over from other donors' samples.

J is TRBJ2-1 and V is TRBV15, with D hard to call. There are 15 residues in the CDR3. CDR1 is LNHNV and CDR2 is YYDKDF in the germline V gene (reference sequence). V was cut by 0 bases and J by 8 bases, with 14 bases left in between. Written as DNA, the CDR3 is TGTGCCACCAGCAGAGAAACCCTTGATGGAGATGAGCAGTTCTTC. This translates into CATSRETLDGDEQFF.

The CDR3 loop reads CASSLSWGSAGELFF. The CDR3 bases are TGTGCCAGCAGTTTATCCTGGGGGTCGGCCGGGGAGCTGTTTTTT. The gene calls are TRBV28 and TRBJ2-2; D possibly uses TRBD1 or TRBD2 (5 bases each). The CDR3 has 15 amino acids. The V gene lost 1 base and the J gene lost 6 bases, with 12 bases spanning the gap. The V gene's germline CDR1 is MDHEN and CDR2 SYDVKM.

The chain has TRBV29-1 and TRBJ2-5, with D unresolved. Germline CDR1 and CDR2: SQVTM and ANQGSEA. V was shortened by 6 bases and J by 2 bases, with 16 bases between the two germline ends. The CDR3 has 14 amino acids. This chain's CDR3 is CSVRRSSSQETQYF. CDR3 DNA: TGCAGCGTCCGCCGGAGTAGCTCGCAAGAGACCCAGTACTTC.

The table lists this clone with a count of one. This chain links TRBV6-6 with TRBJ2-7, with D hard to call. Germline CDR1 reads MNHNY; CDR2 reads SVGAGI (reference sequence). CDR3 length equals 15 residues. V was clipped by 2 bases and J by 3 bases, with 14 bases between them. This CDR3 reads CASSYLDGVNYEQYF. As DNA, the CDR3 is TGTGCCAGCAGTTACCTCGATGGGGTGAACTACGAGCAGTACTTC.

This clone has only one observation. The rearrangement links TRBV28 to TRBJ2-7; the D call may be TRBD1 or TRBD2 (5 bases each). This CDR3 has 15 residues. The germline CDR1 and CDR2 sequences are MDHEN and SYDVKM. The V end lost 7 bases, the J end lost 2 bases, and 18 bases lay between the germline ends. CDR3 nucleotide sequence: TGTGCCAGCACCCTCTCCAAGGGGAGTCCCTACGAGCAGTACTTC. Encoded protein: CASTLSKGSPYEQYF.

This sequence joins TRBV28 and TRBJ2-1; no clear D gene. This CDR3 contains 14 residues. Germline lookup yields CDR1 MDHEN and CDR2 SYDVKM. V was cut by 6 bases and J by 2 bases, with 11 bases left in between. The CDR3 spells CASSPTTPYNEQFF. CDR3 nucleotide sequence: TGTGCCAGCAGCCCCACGACTCCCTACAATGAGCAGTTCTTC.

In DNA form, the CDR3 reads TGCGCCAGCAGTTATTGGTCGGGAGCTGGGGCCAACGTCCTGACTTTC. The encoded protein is CASSYWSGAGANVLTF. The chain couples TRBV5-1 to TRBJ2-6; perhaps TRBD2 as D (6 bases). This CDR3 is built from 16 residues. Trimming removed 5 bases from V and 2 bases from J, with 14 bases in between. Germline CDR1 is SGHRS and CDR2 is YFSETQ.

V is TRBV29-1 and J is TRBJ2-5; D not certain. This CDR3 region has 12 residues. Germline V gene lookup returns CDR1 SQVTM and CDR2 ANQGSEA. The V end lost 6 bases, the J end lost 5 bases, and 13 bases lay between the germline ends. CDR3 bases: TGCAGCGTCCTCGAGCCCGCGGAGACCCAGTACTTC. Residues: CSVLEPAETQYF.

This chain links TRBV4-1 with TRBJ2-7, with D perhaps TRBD2 (6 bases). This CDR3 spans 15 amino acids. Germline V gene sequence: CDR1 MGHRA, CDR2 YSYEKL. V was cut by 2 bases and J by 0 bases, with 11 bases left in between. CDR3 DNA sequence: TGCGCCAGCAGCCAATTGGGACTCCGCTCCTACGAGCAGTACTTC. Protein: CASSQLGLRSYEQYF.

The chain has TRBV5-1 and TRBJ2-1; the D is unclear. V dropped 4 bases and J dropped 10 bases, with 9 bases sitting between them. Germline V gene data show CDR1 as SGHRS and CDR2 as YFSETQ. The CDR3 loop spans 11 amino acids. CDR3 in amino acids: CASSPNREQFF. The CDR3 DNA reads as TGCGCCAGCAGCCCTAATCGGGAGCAGTTCTTC.

The V and J genes are TRBV28 and TRBJ2-1; TRBD2 aligns across 10 bases. V lost 6 bases, J lost 8 bases, and 16 bases stayed unmatched. The CDR3 consists of 17 residues. Per germline, CDR1 MDHEN and CDR2 SYDVKM. The CDR3: CASSLAPLAGVRHEQFF. The CDR3 nucleotides read TGTGCCAGCAGCCTAGCCCCCCTAGCGGGAGTCCGACATGAGCAGTTCTTC. The full variable domain, rest sourced from reference TRBV28 and TRBJ2-1, is DVKVTQSSRYLVKRTGEKVFLECVQDMDHENMFWYRQDPGLGLRLIYFSYDVKMKEKGDIPEGYSVSREKKERFSLILESASTNQTSMYLCASSLAPLAGVRHEQFFGPGTRLTVL.

This clone was counted between two and nine times. Other DNA sequences in this sample translate to the same CDR3. The chain employs TRBV7-9 and TRBJ1-1; 8 bases map to TRBD1. V was clipped by 5 bases and J by 1 base; unmatched bases: 3. The CDR3 extends over 14 amino acids. Germline CDR1 reads SEHNR; CDR2 reads FQNEAQ (reference sequence). In DNA, the CDR3 is TGTGCCAGCAGCCGCGACAGGGGGAACACTGAAGCTTTCTTT. Translating it yields CASSRDRGNTEAFF.

Concerning this clone itself: Different DNA sequences within this sample yield the same CDR3. CDR3 coding DNA: TGTGCCAGCAGTTTTGGGTCCACGAACACCGGGGAGCTGTTTTTT. Its protein product is CASSFGSTNTGELFF. The chain joins TRBV28 to TRBJ2-2; no definite D call. Looked up from germline, CDR1 is MDHEN and CDR2 is SYDVKM. The CDR3 contains 15 residues. V was shortened by 3 bases and J by 0 bases, with 8 bases between the two germline ends.

V is TRBV19 and J is TRBJ1-2; 8 nucleotides align to TRBD1. V dropped 2 bases and J dropped 4; count of bases not matched to a gene: 6. Germline V gene lookup returns CDR1 LNHDA and CDR2 SQIVND (reference sequence). The CDR3 totals 15 residues. The CDR3 protein is CASSIRRDRSYGYTF. The CDR3 DNA sequence: TGTGCCAGTAGTATAAGGCGGGACAGGTCCTATGGCTACACCTTC.

This clone was recorded once. The sample contains more than one DNA sequence encoding this CDR3. The V gene is TRBV7-3, the J gene TRBJ2-2; the match to TRBD1 covers 9 bases. V trimming: 4 bases; J trimming: 2 bases; junction bases outside the gene matches: 2. Germline V lookup: CDR1 SGHTA, CDR2 FQGTGA. The CDR3 is 15 residues long. The CDR3: CASSSTGGNTGELFF. Here the CDR3 DNA reads TGTGCCAGCAGCTCAACAGGGGGCAACACCGGGGAGCTGTTTTTT.

The chain recombines TRBV7-3 with TRBJ2-1; 8 nucleotides line up with TRBD2. The germline V gene encodes CDR1 SGHTA and CDR2 FQGTGA. The CDR3 has 17 residues. V dropped 6 bases and J dropped 1; count of bases not matched to a gene: 11. The chain's CDR3 is CASREELAGRSYNEQFF. The CDR3 DNA follows: TGTGCCAGCAGGGAGGAGTTAGCGGGAAGGTCCTACAATGAGCAGTTCTTC.

The chain joins TRBV28 to TRBJ2-2, with 10 bases lining up with TRBD2. J lost 4 bases, V lost 5 bases, and 16 bases had no gene match. The CDR3 contains 19 residues. Germline V gene lookup returns CDR1 MDHEN and CDR2 SYDVKM. The CDR3: CASSTPGLAGEAGTGELFF. In DNA form, the CDR3 reads TGTGCCAGCAGTACCCCCGGGCTAGCGGGAGAAGCCGGCACCGGGGAGCTGTTTTTT.

This clone was picked up a small number of times. V is TRBV28 and J is TRBJ1-4; D unresolved. Germline V gives CDR1 MDHEN, CDR2 SYDVKM. The length of the CDR3 is 15 residues. The V end was cut by 4 bases, the J end by 6 bases, with 15 bases between. The CDR3 here is CASSSRLKYDEKLFF. The CDR3 DNA sequence: TGTGCCAGCAGTTCCCGTTTGAAGTACGATGAAAAACTGTTTTTT.

This chain joins TRBV7-9 and TRBJ2-1, with 15 positions matching TRBD2. CDR1 is SEHNR, CDR2 FQNEAQ, per germline (reference sequence). With 3 bases clipped from V and 7 bases from J, the junction kept 10 bases outside the gene matches. The CDR3 runs to 18 residues. As DNA, the CDR3 is TGTGCCAGCAGCTTCTTAAAAAGGGGACTAGCGGGAGGAAATGAGCAGTTCTTC. It specifies CASSFLKRGLAGGNEQFF.

This chain links TRBV5-4 with TRBJ2-5, with D possibly TRBD1 on 6 matching bases. The V and J ends lost 4 bases and 4 bases respectively, with 20 bases between them. Germline V gene data show CDR1 as SGHNT and CDR2 as YYREEE (reference sequence). CDR3 length: 16 amino acids. CDR3 residues: CASSPIALGAGETQYF. Written as DNA, the CDR3 is TGTGCCAGCAGCCCGATTGCTCTGGGGGCCGGAGAGACCCAGTACTTC.

This clone was found once. The gene calls are TRBV7-2 and TRBJ2-7; 8 bases are a match to TRBD2. Germline V gene lookup returns CDR1 SGHTA and CDR2 FQGNSA. V lost 5 bases to trimming and J lost 0 bases; unmatched junction nucleotides: 15. The CDR3 runs 18 residues. CDR3: CASSTRPGLGLNSYEQYF. For the CDR3, the DNA is TGTGCCAGCAGCACAAGACCGGGACTAGGGCTTAACTCCTACGAGCAGTACTTC. The variable domain in full, with the rest retrieved from reference TRBV7-2 and TRBJ2-7, is GAGVSQSPSNKVTEKGKDVELRCDPISGHTALYWYRQSLGQGLEFLIYFQGNSAPDKSGLPSDRFSAERTGGSVSTLTIQRTQQEDSAVYLCASSTRPGLGLNSYEQYFGPGTRLTVT.

This clone was detected once. The rearrangement joins TRBV7-2 to TRBJ2-7; 14 nucleotides align to TRBD2. CDR3 length: 17 residues. Germline loops: CDR1 SGHTA, CDR2 FQGNSA. J lost 2 bases, V lost 0 bases, and 3 bases had no gene match. CDR3 sequence reads: CASSLAGLAGDPYEQYF. In DNA, the CDR3 is TGTGCCAGCAGCTTAGCGGGACTAGCGGGAGATCCCTACGAGCAGTACTTC.

The chain carries TRBV7-3 and TRBJ2-1; TRBD2 aligns across 8 bases. The germline gives CDR1 SGHTA, CDR2 FQGTGA. This CDR3 has 15 residues. V shed 0 bases and J 6 bases; nucleotides not matched to a gene: 4. The CDR3 loop is CASSLTGTRVNEQFF. CDR3 nucleotides: TGTGCCAGCAGCTTAACAGGGACTAGAGTCAATGAGCAGTTCTTC.

This chain connects TRBV6-1 to TRBJ1-1; a weak D match, TRBD1 (5 bases). CDR1 MNHNS and CDR2 SASEGT come from the germline V gene. Trimming took off 6 bases at V and 3 bases at J, with 11 bases between the two ends. The CDR3 length is 13 residues. CDR3 bases: TGTGCCAGCAGCTATGGGGCAGACACTGAAGCTTTCTTT. This encodes CASSYGADTEAFF.

The J gene is TRBJ1-5, the V gene TRBV29-1; the D gene is possibly TRBD1 (6 bases). The CDR3 loop spans 14 amino acids. Germline assignment: CDR1 SQVTM and CDR2 ANQGSEA. The germline V and J ends were trimmed by 8 bases and 3 bases, with 17 bases remaining between them. CDR3 coding DNA: TGCAGCTCAGGGACCACAGGGCCCAATCAGCCCCAGCATTTT. Translated: CSSGTTGPNQPQHF.

The chain carries TRBV28 and TRBJ2-7; TRBD2 matches at 8 bases. Germline-derived CDR1 and CDR2 are MDHEN and SYDVKM. The CDR3 sequence is 12 residues long. CDR3: CAAGGGSYEQYF. CDR3 in DNA: TGTGCTGCGGGAGGAGGCTCCTACGAGCAGTACTTC.

V and J are TRBV5-6 and TRBJ2-5; no clear D. The germline V gene has CDR1 SGHDT and CDR2 YYEEEE. The CDR3 has 13 residues. With 0 bases removed from V and 7 bases from J, the gap between germline ends came to 10 bases. The CDR3 DNA is TGTGCCAGCAGCTTGGGGGCAATGAGGACCCAGTACTTC. It yields the protein CASSLGAMRTQYF.

The chain couples TRBV18 to TRBJ1-1; D unresolved. Trimming pared 2 bases from V and 4 bases from J, leaving 11 bases between. The germline gives CDR1 KGHSH, CDR2 LQKENI. CDR3 length: 14 amino acids. CDR3 DNA: TGTGCCAGCTCACCATCCGGGCTTGGCACTGAAGCTTTCTTT. Protein sequence: CASSPSGLGTEAFF.

The rearrangement links TRBV5-1 to TRBJ2-2, with TRBD2 identical over 9 bases. Trimming at V came to 4 bases and at J to 5 bases, leaving 6 bases not matched to a gene. CDR1 and CDR2 from the germline V gene are SGHRS and YFSETQ. The CDR3 consists of 15 residues. CDR3 amino acids: CASSLSGRRTGELFF. Written as DNA, the CDR3 is TGCGCCAGCAGCCTTAGCGGGAGAAGGACCGGGGAGCTGTTTTTT.